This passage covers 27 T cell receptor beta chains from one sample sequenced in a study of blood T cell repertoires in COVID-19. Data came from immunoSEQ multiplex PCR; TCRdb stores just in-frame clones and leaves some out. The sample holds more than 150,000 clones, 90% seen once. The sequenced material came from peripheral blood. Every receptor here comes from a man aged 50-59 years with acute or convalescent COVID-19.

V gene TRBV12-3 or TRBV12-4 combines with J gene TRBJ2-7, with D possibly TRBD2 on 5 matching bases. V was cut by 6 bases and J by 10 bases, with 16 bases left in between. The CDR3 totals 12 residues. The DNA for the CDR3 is TGTGCCAGCAGCCAAGGGAGCCCTCCACAGTACTTC. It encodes CASSQGSPPQYF.

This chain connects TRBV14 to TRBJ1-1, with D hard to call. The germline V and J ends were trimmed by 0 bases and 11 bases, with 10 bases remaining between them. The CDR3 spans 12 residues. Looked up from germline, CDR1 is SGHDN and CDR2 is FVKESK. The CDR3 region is CASSQDFLRAFF. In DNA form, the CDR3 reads TGTGCCAGCAGCCAAGACTTCCTGCGGGCTTTCTTT.

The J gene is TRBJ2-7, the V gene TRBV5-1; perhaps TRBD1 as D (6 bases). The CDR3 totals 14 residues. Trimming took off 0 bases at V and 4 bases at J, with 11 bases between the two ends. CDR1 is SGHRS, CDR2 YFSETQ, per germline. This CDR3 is CASSLVGQPYEQYF. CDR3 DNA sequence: TGCGCCAGCAGCTTGGTAGGACAGCCATACGAGCAGTACTTC.

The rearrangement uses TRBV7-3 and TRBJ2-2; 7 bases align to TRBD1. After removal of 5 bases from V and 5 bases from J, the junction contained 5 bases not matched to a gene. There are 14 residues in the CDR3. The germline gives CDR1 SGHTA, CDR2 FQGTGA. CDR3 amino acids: CASSIYRGTGELFF. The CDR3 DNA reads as TGTGCCAGCAGCATTTACAGGGGTACCGGGGAGCTGTTTTTT.

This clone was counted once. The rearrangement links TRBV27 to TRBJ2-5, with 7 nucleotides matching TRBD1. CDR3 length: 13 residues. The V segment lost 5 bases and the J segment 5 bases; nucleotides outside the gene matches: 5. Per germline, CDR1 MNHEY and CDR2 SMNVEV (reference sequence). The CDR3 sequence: CASSLDRRETQYF. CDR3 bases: TGTGCCAGCAGTCTGGACAGGAGGGAGACCCAGTACTTC.

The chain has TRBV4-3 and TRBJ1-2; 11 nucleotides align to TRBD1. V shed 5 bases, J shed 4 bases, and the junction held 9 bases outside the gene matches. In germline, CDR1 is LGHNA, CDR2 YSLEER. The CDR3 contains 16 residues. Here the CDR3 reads CASSKRTGGGGYGYTF. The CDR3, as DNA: TGCGCCAGCAGCAAAAGGACAGGGGGCGGTGGCTATGGCTACACCTTC.

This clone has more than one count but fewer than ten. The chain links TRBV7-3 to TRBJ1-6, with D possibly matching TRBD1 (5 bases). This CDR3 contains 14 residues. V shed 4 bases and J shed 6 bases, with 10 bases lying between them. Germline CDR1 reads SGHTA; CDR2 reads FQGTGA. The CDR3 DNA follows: TGTGCCAGCAGCTACGGAGGGACTAATTCACCCCTCCACTTT. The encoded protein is CASSYGGTNSPLHF.

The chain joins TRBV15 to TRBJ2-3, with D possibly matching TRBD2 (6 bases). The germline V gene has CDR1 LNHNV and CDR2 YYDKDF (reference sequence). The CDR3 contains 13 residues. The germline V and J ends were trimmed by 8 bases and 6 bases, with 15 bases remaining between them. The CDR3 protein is CATALGLKDTQYF. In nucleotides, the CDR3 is TGTGCCACCGCTTTGGGACTCAAGGATACGCAGTATTTT.

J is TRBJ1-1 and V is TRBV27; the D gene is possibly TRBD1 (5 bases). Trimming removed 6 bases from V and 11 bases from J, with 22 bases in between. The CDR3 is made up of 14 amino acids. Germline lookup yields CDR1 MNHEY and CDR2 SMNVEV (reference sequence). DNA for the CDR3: TGTGCCAGCAGCCCCGGGACTGGAGTGAATCGGGCTTTCTTT. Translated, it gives CASSPGTGVNRAFF.

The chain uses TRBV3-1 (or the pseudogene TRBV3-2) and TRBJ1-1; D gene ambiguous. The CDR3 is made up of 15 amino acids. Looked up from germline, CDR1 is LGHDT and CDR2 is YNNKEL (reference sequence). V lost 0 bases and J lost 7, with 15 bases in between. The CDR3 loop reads CASSQDSAGSNEAFF. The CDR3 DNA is TGTGCCAGCAGCCAAGATTCGGCAGGATCGAATGAAGCTTTCTTT.

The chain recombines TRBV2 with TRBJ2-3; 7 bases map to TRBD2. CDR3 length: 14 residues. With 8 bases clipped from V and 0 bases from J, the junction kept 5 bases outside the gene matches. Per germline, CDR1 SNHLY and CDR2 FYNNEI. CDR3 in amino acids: CASLTSASTDTQYF. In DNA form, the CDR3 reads TGTGCCAGCCTTACTAGCGCTAGCACAGATACGCAGTATTTT.

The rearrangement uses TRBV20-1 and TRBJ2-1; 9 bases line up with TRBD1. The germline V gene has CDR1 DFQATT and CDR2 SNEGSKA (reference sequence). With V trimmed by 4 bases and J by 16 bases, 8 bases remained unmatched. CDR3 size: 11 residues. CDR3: CSAKWTGDFFF. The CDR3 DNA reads TGCAGTGCTAAGTGGACAGGGGACTTTTTCTTC.

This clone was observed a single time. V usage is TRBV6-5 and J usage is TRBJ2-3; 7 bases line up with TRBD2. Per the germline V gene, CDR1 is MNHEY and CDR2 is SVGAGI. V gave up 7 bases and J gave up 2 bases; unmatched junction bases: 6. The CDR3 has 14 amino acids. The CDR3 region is CASTKAGSTDTQYF. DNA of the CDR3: TGTGCCAGCACCAAAGCGGGGTCCACAGATACGCAGTATTTT.

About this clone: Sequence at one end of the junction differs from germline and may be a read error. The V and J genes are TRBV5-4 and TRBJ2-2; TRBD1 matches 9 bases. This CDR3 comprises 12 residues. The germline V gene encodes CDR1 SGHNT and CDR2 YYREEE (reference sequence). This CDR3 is CASSYRTGEVFF. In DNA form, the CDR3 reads TGTGCCAGCAGCTACCGGACAGGGGAGGTGTTTTTT.

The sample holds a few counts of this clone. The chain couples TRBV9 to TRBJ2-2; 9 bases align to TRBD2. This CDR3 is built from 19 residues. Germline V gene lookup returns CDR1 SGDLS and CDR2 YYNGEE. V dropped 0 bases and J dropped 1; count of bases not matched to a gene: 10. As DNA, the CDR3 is TGTGCCAGCAGCGTAGCATTGGGACTAGCCGCTTTGAACACCGGGGAGCTGTTTTTT. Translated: CASSVALGLAALNTGELFF.

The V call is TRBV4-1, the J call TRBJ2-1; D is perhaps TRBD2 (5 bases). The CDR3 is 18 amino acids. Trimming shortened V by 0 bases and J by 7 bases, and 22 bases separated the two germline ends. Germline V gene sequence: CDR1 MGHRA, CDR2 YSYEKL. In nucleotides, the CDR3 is TGCGCCAGCAGCCAAGATCGTCTGGGGTCTGCCGGGAATAATGAGCAGTTCTTC. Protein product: CASSQDRLGSAGNNEQFF.

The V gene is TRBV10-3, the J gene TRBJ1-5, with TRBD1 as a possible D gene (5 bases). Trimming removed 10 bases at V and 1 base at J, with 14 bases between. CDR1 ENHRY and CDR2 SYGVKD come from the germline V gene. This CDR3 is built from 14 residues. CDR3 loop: CATTGGGSNQPQHF. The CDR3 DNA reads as TGTGCCACCACGGGGGGTGGGAGCAATCAGCCCCAGCATTTT.

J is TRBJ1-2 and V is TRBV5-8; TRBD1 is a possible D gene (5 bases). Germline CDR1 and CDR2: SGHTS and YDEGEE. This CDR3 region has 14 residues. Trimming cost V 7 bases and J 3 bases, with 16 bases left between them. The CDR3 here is CASRRGSLDYGYTF. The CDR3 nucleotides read TGTGCCAGCCGCCGGGGGAGCCTTGACTATGGCTACACCTTC.

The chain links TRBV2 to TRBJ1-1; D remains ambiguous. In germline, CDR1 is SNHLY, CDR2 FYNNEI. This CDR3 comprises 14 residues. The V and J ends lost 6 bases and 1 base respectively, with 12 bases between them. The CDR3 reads CASRSISKNTEAFF. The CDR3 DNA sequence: TGTGCCAGCAGGTCCATTTCCAAGAACACTGAAGCTTTCTTT.

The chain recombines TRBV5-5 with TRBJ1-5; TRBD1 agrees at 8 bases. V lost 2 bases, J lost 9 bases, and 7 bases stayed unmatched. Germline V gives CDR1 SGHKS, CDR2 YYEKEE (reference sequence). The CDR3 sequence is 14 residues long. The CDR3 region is CASSLGQGYGPQHF. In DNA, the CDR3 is TGTGCCAGCAGCTTAGGACAGGGATATGGGCCCCAGCATTTT.

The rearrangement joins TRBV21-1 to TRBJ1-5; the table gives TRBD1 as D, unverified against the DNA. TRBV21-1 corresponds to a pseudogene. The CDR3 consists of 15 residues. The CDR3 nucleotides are TGTGCCAGCAGCAAAAGACAGGGCGGCAATCAGCCCCAGCATTTT. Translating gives CASSKRQGGNQPQHF.

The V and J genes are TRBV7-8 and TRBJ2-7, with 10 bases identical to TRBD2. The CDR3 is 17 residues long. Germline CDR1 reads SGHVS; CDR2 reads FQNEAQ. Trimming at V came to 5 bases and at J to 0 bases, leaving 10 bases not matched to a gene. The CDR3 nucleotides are TGTGCCAGCAGCCAAACTAGCGGGACTTCCAGCTCCTACGAGCAGTACTTC. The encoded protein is CASSQTSGTSSSYEQYF.

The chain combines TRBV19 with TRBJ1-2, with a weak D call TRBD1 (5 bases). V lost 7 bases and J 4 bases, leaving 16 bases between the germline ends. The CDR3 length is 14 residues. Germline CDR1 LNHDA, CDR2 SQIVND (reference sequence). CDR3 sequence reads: CASTSGREGYGYTF. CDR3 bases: TGTGCCAGTACCTCCGGCAGGGAGGGCTATGGCTACACCTTC.

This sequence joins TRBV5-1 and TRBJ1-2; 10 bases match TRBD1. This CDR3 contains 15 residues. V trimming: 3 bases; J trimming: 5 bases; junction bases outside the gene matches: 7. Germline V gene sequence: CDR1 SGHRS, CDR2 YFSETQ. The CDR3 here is CASSSSGQGEYGYTF. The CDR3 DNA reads TGCGCCAGCAGCTCATCCGGACAGGGGGAATATGGCTACACCTTC. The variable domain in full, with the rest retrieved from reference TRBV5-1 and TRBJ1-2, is KAGVTQTPRYLIKTRGQQVTLSCSPISGHRSVSWYQQTPGQGLQFLFEYFSETQRNKGNFPGRFSGRQFSNSRSEMNVSTLELGDSALYLCASSSSGQGEYGYTFGSGTRLTVV.

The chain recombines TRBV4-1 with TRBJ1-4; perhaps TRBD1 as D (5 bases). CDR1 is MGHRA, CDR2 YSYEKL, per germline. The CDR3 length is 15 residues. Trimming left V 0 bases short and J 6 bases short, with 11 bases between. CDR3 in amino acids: CASSQDRGNHEKLFF. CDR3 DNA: TGCGCCAGCAGCCAAGATCGGGGGAATCATGAAAAACTGTTTTTT.

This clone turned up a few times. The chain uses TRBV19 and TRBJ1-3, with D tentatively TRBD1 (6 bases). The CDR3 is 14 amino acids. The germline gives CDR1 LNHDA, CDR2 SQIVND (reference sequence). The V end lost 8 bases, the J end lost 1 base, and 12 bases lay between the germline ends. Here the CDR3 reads CASSTGLSGNTIYF. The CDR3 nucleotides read TGTGCCAGTTCTACAGGGTTGTCTGGAAACACCATATATTTT.

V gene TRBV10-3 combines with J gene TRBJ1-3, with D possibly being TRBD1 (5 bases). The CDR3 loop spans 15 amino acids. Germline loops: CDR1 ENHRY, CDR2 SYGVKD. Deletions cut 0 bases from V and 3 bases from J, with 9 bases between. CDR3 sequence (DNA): TGTGCCATCAGTGAGTCGGGCAGGGTTGGAAACACCATATATTTT. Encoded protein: CAISESGRVGNTIYF.